This is a list of T cell receptor beta chains from one sample in a study of control samples from healthy donors and cancer patients. Measured with immunoSEQ multiplex PCR; TCRdb has only the in-frame clones, and not every one. The sample records 130,000 or so clones, about nine tenths being singletons. The sequenced material came from PBMCs. These receptors all stem from a man between 45 and 60 years old with head and neck cancer. Each CDR3 is given with its conserved first and last residue. The order of the fields is clone size, CDR3 length, J gene, D gene, V gene, CDR3 DNA, CDR3 protein. A D gene is named only where the DNA matches it firmly. The listing skips clone size in some rows; elsewhere it reads once, few, many or a size class.

>.|14|TRBJ1-5|.|TRBV2
TGTGCCAGCAGTGTGCGTTCCGGAAATCAGCCCCAGCATTTT
CASSVRSGNQPQHF
>.|12|TRBJ2-1|.|TRBV15
TGTGCCACCAGTACCGGTTTGGATGAGCAGTTCTTC
CATSTGLDEQFF
>once|15|TRBJ1-1|.|TRBV3-1/TRBV3-2
TGTGCCAGCAGCCCACCCGGGCCCCTCAGGACTGAAGCTTTCTTT
CASSPPGPLRTEAFF
>.|14|TRBJ1-3|.|TRBV7-2
TGTGCCAGCACCCGGAGCGGACCTGGAAACACCATATATTTT
CASTRSGPGNTIYF
>once|16|TRBJ2-3|TRBD1|TRBV18
TGTGCCAGCTCACCGCGGACAGGGATGGGTTCAGATACGCAGTATTTT
CASSPRTGMGSDTQYF
>.|15|TRBJ2-4|.|TRBV20-1
TGCAGTGCTAGTCCTAGCAGATTAGCCAAAAACATTCAGTACTTC
CSASPSRLAKNIQYF
>.|14|TRBJ2-7|.|TRBV28
TGTGCCAGCACCACATTCGGACAGCCCTACGAGCAGTACTTC
CASTTFGQPYEQYF
>.|14|TRBJ2-1|.|TRBV19
TGTGCCAGTAGTATCGCATCCAGGGGCGGTGAGCAGTTCTTC
CASSIASRGGEQFF
>.|16|TRBJ1-3|.|TRBV21-1
TGTGCCAGCACCTCTAACGGGGACCCCTCTGGAAACACCATATATTTT
CASTSNGDPSGNTIYF
>.|14|TRBJ2-3|.|TRBV27
TGTGCCAGCAGTTTATCCCAGGAATCAGATACGCAGTATTTT
CASSLSQESDTQYF
>.|14|TRBJ2-2|.|TRBV5-3
TGTGCCAGAAGCTTGACAGGCTTCCCCGGGGAGCTGTTTTTT
CARSLTGFPGELFF
>.|15|TRBJ2-7|.|TRBV27
TGTGCCAGCAGTCCGCAAGGGATACCCCCCTACGAGCAGTACTTC
CASSPQGIPPYEQYF
>.|15|TRBJ2-1|.|TRBV9
TGTGCCAGCAGCGTAGCCAGGAGCTCCTACAATGAGCAGTTCTTC
CASSVARSSYNEQFF
>.|14|TRBJ2-5|.|TRBV21-1
TGTGCCAGCAGCAAGGCCCGGACCCAAGAGACCCAGTACTTC
CASSKARTQETQYF
>few|14|TRBJ2-7|TRBD1|TRBV18
TGTGCCAGCTCCCCCGGGACAGGGGTAAGGGAGCAGTACTTC
CASSPGTGVREQYF
>.|14|TRBJ2-1|.|TRBV5-1
TGCGCCAGCAGCCCCGAACCTATCAACAATGAGCAGTTCTTC
CASSPEPINNEQFF
>.|15|TRBJ1-5|.|TRBV11-2
TGTGCCAGCAGCACCGACGGGCAGGGGAGTCAGCCCCAGCATTTT
CASSTDGQGSQPQHF
>.|15|TRBJ2-1|.|TRBV9
TGTGCCAGCAGCGTAGGCTCCACCCCCCTCAATGAGCAGTTCTTC
CASSVGSTPLNEQFF
>.|13|TRBJ2-7|.|TRBV27
TGTGCCAGCAGTCCCGAGCCAACGGGGAGACAGTACTTC
CASSPEPTGRQYF
>.|12|TRBJ1-5|.|TRBV28
TGTGCCAGCAGTTTCATTCTTCAGCCCCAGCATTTT
CASSFILQPQHF
>.|14|TRBJ2-7|.|TRBV30
TGTGCCTGGAGTGTTGATAGGTTGTTTAGCGAGCAGTACTTC
CAWSVDRLFSEQYF
>.|17|TRBJ2-1|TRBD1|TRBV5-6
TGTGCCAGCAGGGCGGGGGGACAGGGGTGGATTTACAATGAGCAGTTCTTC
CASRAGGQGWIYNEQFF
>.|17|TRBJ1-6|.|TRBV6-6
TGTGCCAGCAGTCCAGGAACTGCCAGCTCCTATAATTCACCCCTCCACTTT
CASSPGTASSYNSPLHF
>.|13|TRBJ1-1|.|TRBV7-3
TGTGCCAGCAGCTGGACATCGAACACTGAAGCTTTCTTT
CASSWTSNTEAFF
>once|15|TRBJ2-1|TRBD1|TRBV28
TGTGCCAGCAGTTTATGGGACAGGGAGAACAATGAGCAGTTCTTC
CASSLWDRENNEQFF
>.|12|TRBJ2-1|.|TRBV6-5
TGTGCCAGCTCCCAGGGTTACAATGAGCAGTTCTTC
CASSQGYNEQFF
>.|14|TRBJ2-2|.|TRBV24-1
TGTGCCACCAGAGGGAGCTTTGGGACCGGGGAGCTGTTTTTT
CATRGSFGTGELFF
>.|16|TRBJ1-6|.|TRBV19
TGTGCCAGTAGTCTCGGACCCGAATTTTATAATTCACCCCTCCACTTT
CASSLGPEFYNSPLHF
>once|15|TRBJ2-5|.|TRBV7-2
TGTGCCAGCAGCTTACAGGGCGGTAAGGAATGGACCCAGTACTTC
CASSLQGGKEWTQYF